This T cell receptor (beta chain) was obtained from a study of chemoradiotherapy in HPV16-positive cancers. Overall study context: Candidate HPV-specific T-cell clones and common TCR motifs came from functional assays in two HPV16-positive patients.

Some clones are missing from TCRdb's copy, which holds only in-frame ones; the method was immunoSEQ multiplex PCR. The data show about 12,000 clones, 70% to 90% seen once. V was pared by 6 bases and J by 7 bases, with 12 bases of the junction left unmatched. The germline gives CDR1 KGHSH, CDR2 LQKENI. The length of the CDR3 is 18 residues. The sequence came from a human donor with HPV-associated anogenital cancer. Sample: blood, taken from a patient who underwent chemoradiotherapy. The chain has TRBV18 and TRBJ2-1; TRBD2 agrees at 16 bases. For the CDR3, the DNA is TGTGCCAGCTCCCTCGGGACTAGCGGGGGGGCGGCTAAGAATGAGCAGTTCTTC. Its translation is CASSLGTSGGAAKNEQFF.